The rows below give T cell receptor beta chains drawn from one sample of a study of shared clonotypes between healthy human individuals. Profiling relied on immunoSEQ multiplex PCR, and the TCRdb table lists in-frame clones only, not all of them. The table includes about 320,000 clones, roughly 84% detected once. Sequenced: memory CD8+ T cells sorted from blood. The receptors come from a young man in good health. CDR3s include the opening cysteine and the closing phenylalanine or tryptophan. The D gene is left open where the match is weak. Clone size is stated in some rows and not others, as once, few, many or a class when expanded.

size,J,V,D,CDR3,DNA
-,TRBJ2-7,TRBV7-9,TRBD1,CASSDGTGIPYEQYF,TGTGCCAGCAGCGACGGGACAGGCATTCCCTACGAGCAGTACTTC
-,TRBJ1-4,TRBV19,TRBD1,CASSYRDSDEKLFF,TGTGCCAGTAGCTACCGGGACAGTGATGAAAAACTGTTTTTT
-,TRBJ1-2,TRBV9,TRBD1,CASSASGTGKNYGYTF,TGTGCCAGCAGCGCCAGTGGGACAGGAAAGAACTATGGCTACACCTTC
-,TRBJ1-1,TRBV20-1,-,CSAFDLEAFF,TGCAGTGCTTTCGACCTTGAAGCTTTCTTT
-,TRBJ2-7,TRBV21-1,-,CASSKGGVTHGYEQYF,TGTGCCAGCAGCAAAGGGGGCGTGACTCACGGGTACGAGCAGTACTTC
-,TRBJ2-7,TRBV18,-,CASSPADKGGHEQYF,TGTGCCAGCTCACCGGCAGATAAAGGAGGACACGAGCAGTACTTC
-,TRBJ1-1,TRBV6-6,-,CASSSDRWKAFF,TGTGCCAGCAGTTCCGACCGGTGGAAGGCTTTCTTT
once,TRBJ1-3,TRBV7-9,TRBD1,CASSLGWGQGLVGNTIYF,TGTGCCAGCAGCTTAGGCTGGGGACAGGGCTTGGTTGGAAACACCATATATTTT
-,TRBJ2-3,TRBV29-1,-,CSASYRQTDTQYF,TGCAGCGCCTCCTACCGACAGACAGATACGCAGTATTTT
-,TRBJ2-7,TRBV19,TRBD1,CASSPTGMSYEQYF,TGTGCCAGTAGTCCGACAGGGATGTCCTACGAGCAGTACTTC
-,TRBJ2-3,TRBV7-9,-,CASSLPWTRDTQYF,TGTGCCAGCAGCTTACCTTGGACCAGGGATACGCAGTATTTT
-,TRBJ2-7,TRBV5-6,TRBD2,CASSPSPGTSPYGQYF,TGTGCCAGCAGCCCAAGTCCTGGGACTAGCCCCTACGGGCAGTACTTC
-,TRBJ2-2,TRBV9,TRBD2,CASTATSGGADSGSGELFF,TGTGCCAGCACCGCGACTAGCGGGGGGGCCGATTCTGGTTCCGGGGAGCTGTTTTTT
once,TRBJ2-3,TRBV5-1,-,CASSLKPSALADTQYF,TGCGCCAGCAGCTTGAAGCCATCAGCGTTGGCAGATACGCAGTATTTT
-,TRBJ1-3,TRBV29-1,-,CSVLGLDSGNTIYF,TGCAGCGTACTCGGCTTGGACTCTGGAAACACCATATATTTT
-,TRBJ1-1,TRBV10-3,-,CAIAGVINTEAFF,TGTGCCATTGCAGGGGTGATAAACACTGAAGCTTTCTTT
once,TRBJ1-2,TRBV2,-,CASSRDGEYGYTF,TGTGCCAGCAGCCGGGACGGGGAATATGGCTACACCTTC
-,TRBJ1-2,TRBV5-1,-,CASSFRGYGYTF,TGCGCCAGCAGCTTCCGAGGATATGGCTACACCTTC
-,TRBJ2-1,TRBV7-8,TRBD1,CASSFTTGVDEQFF,TGTGCCAGCAGCTTCACGACAGGGGTGGATGAGCAGTTCTTC
-,TRBJ2-5,TRBV9,TRBD1,CASAGWAGGPETQYF,TGTGCCAGCGCAGGGTGGGCAGGGGGCCCGGAGACCCAGTACTTC
-,TRBJ1-5,TRBV4-3,-,CASSQDLQINQPQHF,TGCGCCAGCAGCCAAGATCTCCAGATCAATCAGCCCCAGCATTTT
-,TRBJ1-1,TRBV19,-,CATSGDFSTEAFF,TGTGCCACCTCAGGGGATTTTTCCACTGAAGCTTTCTTT
-,TRBJ2-7,TRBV14,TRBD1,CASSHWTGLGQQYF,TGTGCCAGCAGCCATTGGACAGGATTGGGCCAGCAGTACTTC
-,TRBJ2-5,TRBV28,TRBD1,CASSLDQTRGQETQYF,TGTGCCAGCAGTTTAGATCAGACCAGGGGGCAGGAGACCCAGTACTTC
-,TRBJ1-1,TRBV6-5,-,CASSYSGRNTEAFF,TGTGCCAGCAGTTACAGTGGGCGGAACACTGAAGCTTTCTTT
-,TRBJ2-3,TRBV29-1,-,CSVDGTLRDTQYF,TGCAGCGTTGACGGTACCCTCAGAGATACGCAGTATTTT
-,TRBJ1-4,TRBV6-1,TRBD1,CATGTGQGGEKLFF,TGTGCCACCGGAACGGGACAGGGAGGTGAAAAACTGTTTTTT
-,TRBJ1-6,TRBV6-5,-,CASSYWEGANSPLHF,TGTGCCAGCAGTTACTGGGAAGGGGCCAATTCACCCCTCCACTTT
-,TRBJ2-7,TRBV7-8,TRBD2,CASSSGTSGYEQYF,TGTGCCAGCAGCTCCGGGACTAGCGGCTACGAGCAGTACTTC
-,TRBJ1-2,TRBV5-4,TRBD1,CASSVAGGSGYTF,TGTGCCAGCAGCGTTGCAGGGGGCAGTGGCTACACCTTC
-,TRBJ2-3,TRBV25-1,-,CASSYSGTDTQYF,TGTGCCAGCAGTTATTCGGGCACAGATACGCAGTATTTT
-,TRBJ2-7,TRBV11-2,-,CASSSVTYEQYF,TGTGCCAGCAGCTCAGTAACGTACGAGCAGTACTTC
-,TRBJ2-1,TRBV5-6,-,CASHPVAGYNEQFF,TGTGCCAGCCACCCAGTGGCAGGGTACAATGAGCAGTTCTTC
once,TRBJ1-4,TRBV29-1,-,CSVEVSGKLFF,TGCAGCGTTGAGGTGTCTGGAAAACTGTTTTTT
-,TRBJ2-7,TRBV5-6,-,CASSPFDTYEQYF,TGTGCCAGCAGTCCTTTCGACACCTACGAGCAGTACTTC
-,TRBJ2-1,TRBV7-9,-,CASSSAGYNEQFF,TGTGCCAGCAGCTCGGCGGGTTACAATGAGCAGTTCTTC
-,TRBJ1-3,TRBV4-1,-,CASSQGDSGNTIYF,TGCGCCAGCAGCCAAGGAGACTCTGGAAACACCATATATTTT
-,TRBJ2-1,TRBV5-1,-,CASSLVAYNEQFF,TGCGCCAGCAGCTTGGTAGCCTACAATGAGCAGTTCTTC
-,TRBJ2-7,TRBV10-3,TRBD1,CAISADRRSSYEQYF,TGTGCCATCAGTGCGGACAGGCGGAGCTCCTACGAGCAGTACTTC
-,TRBJ1-1,TRBV2,TRBD1,CASSDSRDRVPDTEAFF,TGTGCCAGCAGTGACTCCCGGGACAGGGTTCCGGACACTGAAGCTTTCTTT
-,TRBJ1-1,TRBV6-1,TRBD1,CASSARQGSNTEAFF,TGTGCCAGCAGTGCCCGACAGGGGAGTAACACTGAAGCTTTCTTT
-,TRBJ2-7,TRBV9,-,CASSAGDSLEQYF,TGTGCCAGCAGCGCGGGGGACTCACTCGAGCAGTACTTC
-,TRBJ2-7,TRBV4-2,TRBD1,CASSQEPTGTGRYEQYF,TGTGCCAGCAGCCAAGAACCTACCGGGACAGGGCGTTACGAGCAGTACTTC
-,TRBJ2-1,TRBV28,-,CASSFPRGEQFF,TGTGCCAGCAGTTTCCCACGAGGTGAGCAGTTCTTC
-,TRBJ2-1,TRBV5-1,-,CASSLDRYEQFF,TGCGCCAGCAGCTTGGATCGGTATGAGCAGTTCTTC
-,TRBJ2-2,TRBV5-1,TRBD1,CASSQPGQGVSGELFF,TGCGCCAGCAGTCAACCGGGACAGGGGGTCTCCGGGGAGCTGTTTTTT
-,TRBJ2-1,TRBV14,TRBD2,CASSQFSGGGEQFF,TGTGCCAGCAGCCAGTTTAGCGGGGGTGGTGAGCAGTTCTTC
-,TRBJ2-3,TRBV7-9,TRBD2,CASSFSTSQREQYTQYF,TGTGCCAGCAGCTTTTCGACTAGCCAAAGGGAACAGTATACGCAGTATTTT
-,TRBJ1-1,TRBV30,-,CAWSFEDSNTEAFF,TGTGCCTGGAGTTTCGAGGACTCGAACACTGAAGCTTTCTTT
-,TRBJ1-6,TRBV6-5,-,CASSYSSVSPLHF,TGTGCCAGCAGTTACTCGTCCGTTTCACCCCTCCACTTT
-,TRBJ2-3,TRBV4-3,-,CASSQQGWGTDTQYF,TGCGCCAGCAGCCAACAGGGTTGGGGCACAGATACGCAGTATTTT
-,TRBJ1-2,TRBV5-1,TRBD1,CASSLGQGVANYGYTF,TGCGCCAGCAGCTTGGGACAGGGGGTAGCTAACTATGGCTACACCTTC
-,TRBJ1-4,TRBV7-9,-,CASSPDGFWATNEKLFF,TGTGCCAGCAGCCCTGACGGTTTTTGGGCAACTAATGAAAAACTGTTTTTT
-,TRBJ2-3,TRBV29-1,TRBD2,CSVNGLAVPHSTDTQYF,TGCAGCGTGAACGGACTAGCGGTCCCTCATAGCACAGATACGCAGTATTTT
-,TRBJ1-1,TRBV2,TRBD1,CASRGQGNTEAFF,TGTGCCAGCAGAGGACAGGGGAACACTGAAGCTTTCTTT
-,TRBJ2-1,TRBV5-6,-,CASLWTGSNNEQFF,TGTGCCAGCCTCTGGACGGGCTCAAACAATGAGCAGTTCTTC
-,TRBJ1-3,TRBV9,-,CASSADQGVGNTIYF,TGTGCCAGCAGCGCCGACCAGGGCGTCGGAAACACCATATATTTT
-,TRBJ1-5,TRBV11-3,-,CASSLERVNQPQHF,TGTGCCAGCAGCTTAGAGAGGGTCAATCAGCCCCAGCATTTT
many,TRBJ1-5,TRBV2,-,CASLPGPEQPQHF,TGTGCCAGCCTTCCCGGACCAGAACAGCCCCAGCATTTT